The present T cell receptor (beta chain) was sequenced within a study of beta chain features in type 1 diabetes. Study background: Regarding age, gender and cell yields, patients proved similar to healthy donors. Study-wide findings and caveats: In the patient group, naive, central memory and Treg TCRB repertoires seemed more alike than in the healthy donor group.

J lost 6 bases, V lost 6 bases, and 5 bases had no gene match. Germline V gives CDR1 SQVTM, CDR2 ANQGSEA. The CDR3 runs to 14 residues. Every bit of the isolated RNA underwent reverse transcription, so sequencing read expressed TCRB transcripts. Assay used: immunoSEQ multiplex PCR; TCRdb lists only in-frame clones, some missing. The table records over 350,000 clones, about 15% of them present only once. This clone was counted between two and nine times. The antigen is undetermined. This receptor was taken from a woman aged 18-30 years in good health. The rearrangement links TRBV29-1 to TRBJ2-1, with 13 bases matching TRBD2. The sequenced sample consisted of naive CD4+ T cells from blood. The CDR3 sequence: CSVGLAGSINEQFF. DNA of the CDR3: TGCAGCGTGGGACTAGCGGGAAGCATCAATGAGCAGTTCTTC.